This TCR beta chain was retrieved from a study of blood T cell repertoires in COVID-19. Whole-study context: The samples span acute and convalescent COVID-19 from the United States, Italy and Spain. T cells, B-cell-depleted T cells, or PBMCs supplied cDNA or gDNA.

Trimming removed 3 bases from V and 8 bases from J, with 13 bases in between. CDR1 MNHEY and CDR2 SVGAGI come from the germline V gene. CDR3 length equals 13 residues. Source study methods: Nucleated cell number was recorded as an estimate derived from reference gene primer amplification. TCRdb's copy holds only in-frame clones and misses some; the assay was immunoSEQ multiplex PCR. V, J and clone size are taken as reported in that table, and D and trimming were inferred from the DNA itself. This table has over 20,000 clones, more than 70% appearing once. J is TRBJ1-1 and V is TRBV6-5; TRBD1 might be the D (6 bases). The sequence derives from a human donor in a cohort sampled during active COVID-19. Sequencing was performed on peripheral blood. The CDR3 reads CASSYSPTGEAFF. The CDR3 nucleotides read TGTGCCAGCAGTTATAGTCCGACAGGCGAAGCTTTCTTT.